The 32 T cell receptor beta chains below come from one sample, sequenced in a study of glioma-infiltrating T cells after dendritic cell vaccination. Measured with immunoSEQ multiplex PCR; TCRdb has only the in-frame clones, and not every one. The data show tens of thousands of clones, roughly 82% seen once. Sequenced here: blood, sampled before dendritic cell vaccination. The receptors come from a human donor with glioblastoma.

This chain links TRBV7-9 with TRBJ2-3; TRBD2 matches 10 bases. This CDR3 is built from 17 residues. J lost 0 bases, V lost 4 bases, and 7 bases had no gene match. Looked up from germline, CDR1 is SEHNR and CDR2 is FQNEAQ (reference sequence). CDR3 DNA: TGTGCCAGCAGCTACCGTCCTAGCGGGGGTAGCACAGATACGCAGTATTTT. Protein sequence: CASSYRPSGGSTDTQYF.

This chain links TRBV18 with TRBJ1-5; TRBD1 might be the D (5 bases). Trimming took off 3 bases at V and 6 bases at J, with 12 bases between the two ends. The germline gives CDR1 KGHSH, CDR2 LQKENI. The CDR3 length is 14 residues. CDR3 coding DNA: TGTGCCAGCTCACCGGCGGGGGTAAGTCAGCCCCAGCATTTT. Translating gives CASSPAGVSQPQHF.

The sample holds a few counts of this clone. The rearrangement links TRBV18 to TRBJ2-7; 7 bases fit TRBD1. The CDR3 has 14 residues. Losses at the gene ends were 3 bases for V and 2 bases for J; bases not matched to a gene: 4. Germline CDR1 is KGHSH and CDR2 is LQKENI. Here the CDR3 DNA reads TGTGCCAGCTCACCTCCGGGACAGCCCTACGAGCAGTACGTC. This translates into CASSPPGQPYEQYV.

The V and J genes are TRBV6-1 and TRBJ2-2; D gene unclear. In germline, CDR1 is MNHNS, CDR2 SASEGT. The length of the CDR3 is 14 residues. V dropped 11 bases and J dropped 3 bases, with 16 bases sitting between them. The CDR3 is CACAPSGDTGELFF. DNA for the CDR3: TGTGCCTGCGCCCCCTCGGGTGACACCGGGGAGCTGTTTTTT.

The rearrangement links TRBV6-5 to TRBJ2-1; perhaps TRBD2 as D (6 bases). Trimming left V 1 base short and J 0 bases short, with 10 bases between. This CDR3 region has 16 residues. Germline-derived CDR1 and CDR2 are MNHEY and SVGAGI. CDR3 in amino acids: CASSYFGGSSYNEQFF. The CDR3 DNA follows: TGTGCCAGCAGTTACTTTGGGGGGAGCTCCTACAATGAGCAGTTCTTC.

The rearrangement links TRBV9 to TRBJ2-2; a possible D gene is TRBD1 (6 bases). V lost 4 bases and J lost 6, with 10 bases in between. The CDR3 spans 13 residues. The germline gives CDR1 SGDLS, CDR2 YYNGEE. CDR3 sequence: CASSSRQAGELFF. CDR3 nucleotide sequence: TGTGCCAGCAGCTCACGACAGGCCGGGGAGCTGTTTTTT.

CDR3 DNA: TGTGCCATCCGTGCGGGAGAGTCCTACAATGAGCAGTTCTTC. Translated: CAIRAGESYNEQFF. This chain connects TRBV10-3 to TRBJ2-1; 7 bases fit TRBD2. Germline-derived CDR1 and CDR2 are ENHRY and SYGVKD. Unmatched junction bases numbered 5, after V lost 8 bases and J lost 1 base. The CDR3 is 14 amino acids.

This clone was counted only a few times. This CDR3 is also generated by other DNA sequences in the sample. This rearrangement joins TRBV7-2 to TRBJ1-1; 10 bases are a match to TRBD1. Germline assignment: CDR1 SGHTA and CDR2 FQGNSA. V shed 7 bases, J shed 7 bases, and the junction held 9 bases outside the gene matches. This CDR3 is 14 amino acids long. This CDR3 is CASTRDRGTVEAFF. The CDR3 nucleotides are TGTGCCAGCACCCGGGACAGGGGAACAGTTGAAGCTTTCTTT.

This clone was seen only a few times. Here the CDR3 reads CASSVNLRRGASSGNTIYF. In nucleotides, the CDR3 is TGTGCCAGCAGCGTAAATCTTCGGAGGGGTGCCTCCTCTGGAAACACCATATATTTT. The chain employs TRBV9 and TRBJ1-3, with a possible D match to TRBD1 (5 bases). Deletions cut 1 base from V and 0 bases from J, with 20 bases between. In germline, CDR1 is SGDLS, CDR2 YYNGEE. The CDR3 totals 19 residues.

This chain links TRBV2 with TRBJ2-1; 7 bases map to TRBD2. Germline V gene data show CDR1 as SNHLY and CDR2 as FYNNEI. The J segment lost 9 bases and the V segment lost 6 bases, leaving 8 bases of the junction unmatched. The CDR3 length is 13 residues. CDR3 amino acids: CASRGTASGEQFF. In nucleotides, the CDR3 is TGTGCCAGCAGGGGGACTGCTAGCGGTGAGCAGTTCTTC. Combining the CDR3 with reference TRBV2 and TRBJ2-1 gives the whole variable domain EPEVTQTPSHQVTQMGQEVILRCVPISNHLYFYWYRQILGQKVEFLVSFYNNEISEKSEIFDDQFSVERPDGSNFTLKIRSTKLEDSAMYFCASRGTASGEQFFGPGTRLTVL.

V usage is TRBV9 and J usage is TRBJ2-7; TRBD1 aligns across 8 bases. This CDR3 region has 14 residues. The germline CDR1 and CDR2 sequences are SGDLS and YYNGEE. V was clipped by 1 base and J by 3 bases; unmatched bases: 3. This CDR3 is CASSVSGQGYEQYF. CDR3 in DNA: TGTGCCAGCAGCGTATCTGGACAGGGCTACGAGCAGTACTTC.

The chain uses TRBV5-1 and TRBJ2-2; TRBD2 aligns across 8 bases. Germline trimming cut 3 bases from V and 3 bases from J; bases unmatched to any gene: 7. In germline, CDR1 is SGHRS, CDR2 YFSETQ. This CDR3 is 16 amino acids long. This CDR3 reads CASSSSAGVDTGELFF. The CDR3 bases are TGCGCCAGCAGCTCCTCAGCGGGGGTGGACACCGGGGAGCTGTTTTTT.

The chain employs TRBV13 and TRBJ1-5; D ambiguous. CDR3 length: 14 residues. Germline V gene lookup returns CDR1 PRHDT and CDR2 FYEKMQ (reference sequence). The V end lost 0 bases, the J end lost 5 bases, and 8 bases lay between the germline ends. Here the CDR3 DNA reads TGTGCCAGCAGCTTAGGACAGAAAGATCAGCCCCAGCATTTT. This codes for CASSLGQKDQPQHF.

This chain connects TRBV19 to TRBJ1-1; D might be TRBD1 (5 bases). This CDR3 has 17 residues. Germline CDR1 reads LNHDA; CDR2 reads SQIVND (reference sequence). The germline V and J ends were trimmed by 5 bases and 6 bases, with 25 bases remaining between them. The CDR3 region is CASSSILTTVTLAEAFF. DNA for the CDR3: TGTGCCAGTAGTTCCATCCTCACGACAGTTACCTTAGCTGAAGCTTTCTTT.

The chain recombines TRBV19 with TRBJ2-4; 8 bases agree with TRBD2. The V and J ends lost 6 bases and 1 base, in that order; junction bases with no gene match: 11. Germline assignment: CDR1 LNHDA and CDR2 SQIVND (reference sequence). The CDR3 is 17 amino acids. The CDR3 is CASSTTGGGRAKNIQYF. Here the CDR3 DNA reads TGTGCCAGTAGCACCACGGGGGGGGGCCGGGCCAAAAACATTCAGTACTTC.

This sequence joins TRBV5-4 and TRBJ2-6, with D perhaps matching TRBD1 (5 bases). Deletions cut 2 bases from V and 4 bases from J, with 10 bases between. CDR1 and CDR2 from the germline V gene are SGHNT and YYREEE (reference sequence). The CDR3 is made up of 15 amino acids. The CDR3 loop is CASSLGVSGANVLTF. CDR3 nucleotides: TGTGCCAGCAGCTTAGGGGTCTCCGGGGCCAACGTCCTGACTTTC.

This clone was picked up a small number of times. The chain couples TRBV15 to TRBJ1-1, with D unclear. V was trimmed by 0 bases and J by 5 bases, leaving 10 bases between them. CDR1 is LNHNV and CDR2 is YYDKDF in the germline V gene (reference sequence). There are 14 residues in the CDR3. CDR3 coding DNA: TGTGCCACCAGCAGAGATCCCCAGGCGACTGAAGCTTTCTTT. It yields the protein CATSRDPQATEAFF.

The rearrangement joins TRBV5-1 to TRBJ1-2, with TRBD1 identical over 7 bases. The CDR3 spans 14 residues. CDR1 and CDR2 (germline): SGHRS, YFSETQ. The V segment lost 4 bases and the J segment 2 bases; nucleotides outside the gene matches: 5. CDR3 residues: CASSPETGNYGYTF. The CDR3, as DNA: TGCGCCAGCAGCCCCGAGACAGGGAACTATGGCTACACCTTC.

The chain employs TRBV19 and TRBJ1-5; D ambiguous. Trimming removed 2 bases at V and 5 bases at J, with 13 bases between. Looked up from germline, CDR1 is LNHDA and CDR2 is SQIVND (reference sequence). The CDR3 has 15 residues. CDR3 sequence (DNA): TGTGCCAGTAGTATACCCGGACTAGGAGATCAGCCCCAGCATTTT. Protein sequence: CASSIPGLGDQPQHF.

The rearrangement joins TRBV7-3 to TRBJ1-1; unclear D gene. Trimming pared 3 bases from V and 4 bases from J, leaving 9 bases between. The CDR3 totals 13 residues. Germline V gene sequence: CDR1 SGHTA, CDR2 FQGTGA. CDR3 loop: CASSFGESTEAFF. The CDR3 DNA sequence: TGTGCCAGCAGCTTCGGTGAAAGCACTGAAGCTTTCTTT.

The chain employs TRBV15 and TRBJ2-3, with 11 bases matching TRBD2. The CDR3 runs to 15 residues. Germline V gene data show CDR1 as LNHNV and CDR2 as YYDKDF (reference sequence). The J segment lost 11 bases and the V segment lost 9 bases, leaving 16 bases of the junction unmatched. The CDR3 is CATSSGRGGKLEQYF. The CDR3 DNA sequence: TGTGCCACTAGTAGCGGGAGGGGAGGCAAGTTGGAGCAGTATTTT.

The chain combines TRBV5-1 with TRBJ2-1, with D possibly being TRBD2 (6 bases). The CDR3 extends over 18 amino acids. The germline V gene encodes CDR1 SGHRS and CDR2 YFSETQ. The V end lost 0 bases, the J end lost 3 bases, and 19 bases lay between the germline ends. The DNA for the CDR3 is TGCGCCAGCAGCTTGGCCCCCGACAGTGGAGGGGTCTACAATGAGCAGTTCTTC. It encodes CASSLAPDSGGVYNEQFF.

The sample holds a few counts of this clone. The chain carries TRBV7-9 and TRBJ1-1; 12 bases fit TRBD1. The CDR3 runs 14 residues. V shed 6 bases and J 4 bases; nucleotides not matched to a gene: 3. Per germline, CDR1 SEHNR and CDR2 FQNEAQ (reference sequence). The CDR3 sequence: CASSQGQGATEAFF. DNA of the CDR3: TGTGCCAGCAGTCAGGGACAGGGGGCCACTGAAGCTTTCTTT.

The chain carries TRBV5-1 and TRBJ1-2; 8 bases line up with TRBD1. Germline CDR1 SGHRS, CDR2 YFSETQ. This CDR3 has 14 amino acids. V lost 3 bases and J lost 6; bases outside the gene matches: 7. CDR3 amino acids: CASSSSGGDDGYTF. The CDR3 bases are TGCGCCAGCAGCTCTTCAGGGGGCGATGATGGCTACACCTTC.

The J gene is TRBJ1-2, the V gene TRBV19; D may be TRBD1 (5 bases). Germline loops: CDR1 LNHDA, CDR2 SQIVND (reference sequence). Trimming removed 6 bases at V and 4 bases at J, with 21 bases between. The CDR3 runs 16 residues. CDR3 bases: TGTGCCAGTAGCATGCCACCGGGGCGGGGGTTCTATGGCTACACCTTC. This gives the protein CASSMPPGRGFYGYTF.

This clone is a singleton in its sample. The chain joins TRBV5-1 to TRBJ1-4; TRBD1 aligns across 9 bases. Trimming took 4 bases from V and 4 from J; bases not matched to a gene: 5. The CDR3 is 15 amino acids. The V gene's germline CDR1 is SGHRS and CDR2 YFSETQ. CDR3 DNA: TGCGCCAGCAGCGAACTGACAGGGGGTAATGAAAAACTGTTTTTT. It is translated as CASSELTGGNEKLFF. The full variable domain, completed using reference TRBV5-1 and TRBJ1-4, is KAGVTQTPRYLIKTRGQQVTLSCSPISGHRSVSWYQQTPGQGLQFLFEYFSETQRNKGNFPGRFSGRQFSNSRSEMNVSTLELGDSALYLCASSELTGGNEKLFFGSGTQLSVL.

The CDR3 reads CAIRGSGQGGGDTEAFF. CDR3 in DNA: TGTGCCATCAGGGGATCGGGACAGGGAGGGGGGGACACTGAAGCTTTCTTT. V usage is TRBV10-3 and J usage is TRBJ1-1; TRBD1 agrees at 9 bases. Germline V gives CDR1 ENHRY, CDR2 SYGVKD. This CDR3 is 17 amino acids long. Trimming took 6 bases from V and 3 from J; bases not matched to a gene: 14.

The chain combines TRBV5-1 with TRBJ2-1; 10 bases fit TRBD2. CDR1 SGHRS and CDR2 YFSETQ come from the germline V gene. The CDR3 has 17 residues. Losses at the gene ends were 0 bases for V and 4 bases for J; bases not matched to a gene: 7. The CDR3 DNA reads as TGCGCCAGCAGCTTGGCGATGTGGACTAGCGGATACAATGAGCAGTTCTTC. Translation: CASSLAMWTSGYNEQFF.

The genes are TRBV9 and TRBJ1-2, with D possibly being TRBD1 (5 bases). Between the trimmed V and J ends, which lost 1 base and 2 bases, there was a span of 6 bases. Looked up from germline, CDR1 is SGDLS and CDR2 is YYNGEE. This CDR3 spans 13 amino acids. The CDR3 reads CASSVQGNYGYTF. The CDR3 DNA follows: TGTGCCAGCAGCGTACAGGGAAACTATGGCTACACCTTC. Based on the CDR3 plus reference TRBV9 and TRBJ1-2, the full variable domain is DSGVTQTPKHLITATGQRVTLRCSPRSGDLSVYWYQQSLDQGLQFLIQYYNGEERAKGNILERFSAQQFPDLHSELNLSSLELGDSALYFCASSVQGNYGYTFGSGTRLTVV.

The genes are TRBV5-1 and TRBJ1-2; possibly TRBD1 for D (6 bases). The CDR3 sequence is 14 residues long. The germline V and J ends were trimmed by 0 bases and 4 bases, with 10 bases remaining between them. Germline V gene sequence: CDR1 SGHRS, CDR2 YFSETQ. The CDR3 reads CASSLAPDSYGYTF. In nucleotides, the CDR3 is TGCGCCAGCAGCTTGGCCCCGGACAGCTATGGCTACACCTTC.

This clone was recorded a few times. V gene TRBV10-3 combines with J gene TRBJ2-5; a possible D gene is TRBD1 (6 bases). The CDR3 has 14 amino acids. The germline V gene encodes CDR1 ENHRY and CDR2 SYGVKD. Trimming cost V 10 bases and J 1 base, with 16 bases left between them. The CDR3 protein is CATEDSSRQETQYF. The CDR3 nucleotides are TGTGCCACCGAGGACAGTTCACGCCAAGAGACCCAGTACTTC.

CDR3 residues: CASRRTGYGYTF. The CDR3 DNA reads TGTGCCAGCAGGAGGACAGGCTATGGCTACACCTTC. The chain is built from TRBV6-5 and TRBJ1-2; 7 nucleotides agree with TRBD1. The CDR3 totals 12 residues. Losses at the gene ends were 6 bases for V and 4 bases for J; bases not matched to a gene: 2. Germline loops: CDR1 MNHEY, CDR2 SVGAGI.